This T cell receptor beta chain was recovered during a study of CD8+CD57+ T cells in acquired aplastic anemia. TCR beta VDJ and CDR3 were profiled, and genomic DNA was the template. TCRdb re-analysed the reads in MiXCR, keeping a single row per CDR3 protein. The data hold 300,000 or so distinct CDR3 sequences, with 50% to 70% observed a single time. This clonotype was counted at least ten times. Sequencing was done on a sample of sorted CD4+, CD8+, or CD8+CD57+ T cells (not recorded which) from PBMCs. The clonotype comes from a human donor with severe aplastic anemia or a healthy control (not recorded which).

The CDR3 region has the DNA TGTGCCTGGACTCTGGCTGGAAACACCATATATTTT. Its protein is CAWTLAGNTIYF. The chain has TRBV30 and TRBJ1-3; D remains unclear. Trimming cost V 4 bases and J 2 bases, with 6 bases left between them. Germline V CDR1 and CDR2: GTSNPN, SVGIG (reference sequence). The CDR3 spans 12 residues.